The source of this T cell receptor (beta chain) is a study of OX40 agonist ivuxolimab in advanced cancers. Whole-study context: The dose of intravenous ivuxolimab that patients received every 2 weeks ranged from 0.01 to 10 mg/kg.

The table came from immunoSEQ multiplex PCR; TCRdb's copy has only in-frame clones and leaves some out. The sample shows fewer than 50,000 clones, 80% to 90% of them seen only once. The CDR3 contains 13 residues. Germline V CDR1 and CDR2: SGHAT, FQNNGV. Trimming took off 5 bases at V and 4 bases at J, with 9 bases between the two ends. The sequences come from CD4+ or CD8+ T cells sorted from blood, collected in a trial of the OX40 agonist ivuxolimab. The chain employs TRBV11-2 and TRBJ2-1; D is possibly TRBD2 (5 bases). The clonotype comes from an adult with an advanced solid tumor such as melanoma, head and neck, liver or kidney cancer. CDR3 in amino acids: CASSLGRYNEQFF. Here the CDR3 DNA reads TGTGCCAGCAGCCTAGGGAGATACAATGAGCAGTTCTTC.